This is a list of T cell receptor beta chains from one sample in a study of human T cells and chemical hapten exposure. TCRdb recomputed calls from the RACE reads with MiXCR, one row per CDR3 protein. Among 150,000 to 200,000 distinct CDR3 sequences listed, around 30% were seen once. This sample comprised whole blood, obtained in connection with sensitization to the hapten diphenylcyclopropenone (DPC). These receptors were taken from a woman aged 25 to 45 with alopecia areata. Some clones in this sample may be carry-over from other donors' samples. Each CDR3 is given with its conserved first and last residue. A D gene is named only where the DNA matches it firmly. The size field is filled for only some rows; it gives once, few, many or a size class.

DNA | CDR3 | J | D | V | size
TGTGCCAGCAGTCTTAGACAGTATGGCTACACCTTC | CASSLRQYGYTF | TRBJ1-2 | . | TRBV28 | few
TGTGCCAGCAGTTCAGTCGGTCTAGCGGGAGATGAGCAGTTCTTC | CASSSVGLAGDEQFF | TRBJ2-1 | TRBD2 | TRBV28 | .
TGTGCCAGCACCACCCCTGGGACCTACGAGCAGTACTTC | CASTTPGTYEQYF | TRBJ2-7 | . | TRBV28 | few
TGCGCCAGCAGCCTCCCCGGCCGGACGCCCTACGAGCAGTACTTC | CASSLPGRTPYEQYF | TRBJ2-7 | . | TRBV4-1 | .
TGTGCCAGCAGCTTGTCGGGGGTCTTAGCCGGGGAGCTGTTTTTT | CASSLSGVLAGELFF | TRBJ2-2 | . | TRBV5-4 | many
TGTGCCAGCAGTTGGCTTAGCGGGGGGGCCGGCGGGAATGAGCAGTTCTTC | CASSWLSGGAGGNEQFF | TRBJ2-1 | TRBD2 | TRBV27 | .
TGTGCCAGCAGCTTAATCTATGAGCAGTTCTTC | CASSLIYEQFF | TRBJ2-1 | . | TRBV7-9 | .
TGTGCCAGCAGCTTATCAGGGGTCGCTAATGAAAAACTGTTTTTT | CASSLSGVANEKLFF | TRBJ1-4 | . | TRBV11-2 | many
TGTGCCAGCAATCCGGGACAGTGGAGCAATCAGCCCCAGCATTTT | CASNPGQWSNQPQHF | TRBJ1-5 | TRBD1 | TRBV6-5 | once
TGTGCCAGCAGCGCGGGGACAGGGAACTATGGCTACACCTTC | CASSAGTGNYGYTF | TRBJ1-2 | TRBD1 | TRBV9 | .
TGTGCCAGCAGCTTATTGGCCCACATAAACATTCAGTACTTC | CASSLLAHINIQYF | TRBJ2-4 | . | TRBV7-2 | .
TGTGCCAGCAGCTCCCAACGGGACAGGGGGCTGATCGCTTTCTTT | CASSSQRDRGLIAFF | TRBJ1-1 | TRBD1 | TRBV7-9 | .
TGTGCCAGCAGTATGGTCGAGGGCGCCCGAACTTTCTTT | CASSMVEGARTFF | TRBJ1-1 | . | TRBV28 | .
TGTGCCTGGAGTGCGGACAGGGCTCAGCCCCAGCATTTT | CAWSADRAQPQHF | TRBJ1-5 | TRBD1 | TRBV30 | .
TGTGCCAGTAAGGTATCTGTTCGCATCTATGGCTACACCTTC | CASKVSVRIYGYTF | TRBJ1-2 | . | TRBV19 | .
TGTGCCAGCAGTCCGGGGGCAGGGAAAGCTTTCTTT | CASSPGAGKAFF | TRBJ1-1 | . | TRBV12-3/TRBV12-4 | .
TGTGCCAGCAGTTTACCCACCGGACAGGACTACGAGCAGTACTTC | CASSLPTGQDYEQYF | TRBJ2-7 | TRBD1 | TRBV28 | .
TGCAGTGCTAGAGATCCCAATCAGCCCCAGCATTTT | CSARDPNQPQHF | TRBJ1-5 | . | TRBV20-1 | few
TGTGCCAGCAGCCCCGCCAGGGATAATCAGCCCCAGCATTTT | CASSPARDNQPQHF | TRBJ1-5 | . | TRBV7-2 | .
TGCGCCAGCAGCCTAGGGACGCGCGAGCAGTACTTC | CASSLGTREQYF | TRBJ2-7 | . | TRBV10-1 | .
TGCAGTGCTAGAGATCACCAGAGAAACACCGGGGAGCTGTTTTTT | CSARDHQRNTGELFF | TRBJ2-2 | . | TRBV20-1 | few
TGCGCCAGCAGTGGGATAGCGGAGGCCCACTACGAGCAGTACTTC | CASSGIAEAHYEQYF | TRBJ2-7 | . | TRBV10-2 | many
TGTGCCAGCTCACCAAAAACAGGGGATAATTCACCCCTCCACTTT | CASSPKTGDNSPLHF | TRBJ1-6 | TRBD1 | TRBV18 | few
TGCAGCGTTGAACTGGGGATGCGAGGCTACACCTTC | CSVELGMRGYTF | TRBJ1-2 | . | TRBV29-1 | .
TGCGCCAGCAGCCCGGGACTAGCGGTGGGGGAGACCCAGTACTTC | CASSPGLAVGETQYF | TRBJ2-5 | TRBD2 | TRBV5-1 | few
TGTGCCTGGAGGGGTTCGAGTAGCCAAGAGACCCAGTACTTC | CAWRGSSSQETQYF | TRBJ2-5 | . | TRBV30 | .
TGTGCCAGCAGTGAAGGAGCCTCTGGAAACACCATATATTTT | CASSEGASGNTIYF | TRBJ1-3 | . | TRBV6-1 | .
TGTGCCACCAGTGATCCCGGAGCGGTCACAGATACGCAGTATTTT | CATSDPGAVTDTQYF | TRBJ2-3 | . | TRBV24-1 | .
TGCGCCAGCAGCTTGTCTCTCACCGGGGAGCTGTTTTTT | CASSLSLTGELFF | TRBJ2-2 | . | TRBV5-1 | .
TGTGCCAGCAGCCGGGACCAGAGCCCAGATACGCAGTATTTT | CASSRDQSPDTQYF | TRBJ2-3 | . | TRBV9 | .
TGCAGCGTTTGGAAAAATGAGCAGTTCTTC | CSVWKNEQFF | TRBJ2-1 | . | TRBV29-1 | .
TGTGTCAGCACCATCTATGGCAGAGAGAACACCGGGGAGCTGTTTTTT | CVSTIYGRENTGELFF | TRBJ2-2 | . | TRBV27 | .
TGTGCCAGCAGTCGTTCCGGGACCCTCTCAGATACGCAGTATTTT | CASSRSGTLSDTQYF | TRBJ2-3 | . | TRBV28 | many
TGCAGCGCTTCTGGGACTAGCGGGAGAAGTAATGAGCAGTTCTTC | CSASGTSGRSNEQFF | TRBJ2-1 | TRBD2 | TRBV20-1 | .
TGTGCCAGCCGCTCGGGGGGCGCTTACGAGCAGTACTTC | CASRSGGAYEQYF | TRBJ2-7 | . | TRBV12-3/TRBV12-4 | few
TGTGCCAGCGGGGCCTTCGGAGAGACCCAGTACTTC | CASGAFGETQYF | TRBJ2-5 | . | TRBV7-2 | .
TGTGCCAGCTCACCACCGGAAGGGGTAGAGACCCAGTACTTC | CASSPPEGVETQYF | TRBJ2-5 | . | TRBV18 | .
TGCGCCAGCAGCACCGGACAGTCCCAAAACATTCAGTACTTC | CASSTGQSQNIQYF | TRBJ2-4 | . | TRBV5-1 | .
TGTGCCAGCAGTTCCCCGGACAGGGCACACTTT | CASSSPDRAHF | TRBJ1-6 | TRBD1 | TRBV28 | few